This T cell receptor beta chain was recorded in a study of T-cell memory formation after mild COVID-19. Whole-study results and caveats: From day 15 to 85, contracting clones were balanced between CD4 and CD8, whereas later expanders leaned toward CD4+.

As for this clonotype: Its antigen is not known.

cDNA libraries for TCR alpha and TCR beta, carrying sample barcodes and UMIs, came from 5'RACE with constant-segment primers. TCRdb reanalysed the 5' RACE reads using MiXCR and keeps one entry per CDR3 protein. The sample consists of roughly 50,000 distinct CDR3 sequences, less than 15% of them appearing once. Between the trimmed V and J ends, which lost 0 bases and 1 base, there was a span of 11 bases. The CDR3 covers 16 residues. CDR1 is MNHEY and CDR2 is SVGAGI in the germline V gene. The sequencing input was PBMCs or a T cell subset sorted from them (not recorded which). This sequence originates from a man between 18 and 29 years old who had mild COVID-19 (a few samples of this study predate the infection). Cell type and time point are not known. This sequence joins TRBV6-5 and TRBJ2-3; no reliable D call. In DNA form, the CDR3 reads TGTGCCAGCAGTTACTCGTCAGCCCGGGGCACAGATACGCAGTATTTT. Translating it yields CASSYSSARGTDTQYF.